The next 28 T cell receptor beta chains were all read from a single sample in a study of blood T cell repertoires in COVID-19. Sequencing was performed with immunoSEQ multiplex PCR; in TCRdb, only in-frame clones are kept and a portion is missing. Altogether approximately 72,000 clones are present, roughly 86% being singletons, with the ten largest covering about 12%. Material for sequencing was peripheral blood. The receptors come from a woman in her sixties or seventies with acute or convalescent COVID-19.

The gene calls are TRBV3-1 (or the pseudogene TRBV3-2) and TRBJ2-1; D not certain. V dropped 1 base and J dropped 3 bases, with 10 bases sitting between them. There are 15 residues in the CDR3. The germline V gene has CDR1 LGHDT and CDR2 YNNKEL (reference sequence). In DNA, the CDR3 is TGTGCCAGCAGCCAAGGGAGTTCCCACTACAATGAGCAGTTCTTC. This sequence encodes CASSQGSSHYNEQFF.

The rearrangement joins TRBV5-4 to TRBJ2-5, with D possibly TRBD2 on 6 matching bases. Germline CDR1 reads SGHNT; CDR2 reads YYREEE (reference sequence). Trimming stripped 8 bases from V and 2 bases from J, with 16 bases between. The CDR3 runs 14 residues. The CDR3: CASYRAGLQETQYF. The DNA of the CDR3 is TGTGCCAGTTATAGGGCGGGACTTCAAGAGACCCAGTACTTC.

The chain joins TRBV2 to TRBJ2-2; TRBD2 matches at 13 bases. Germline V lookup: CDR1 SNHLY, CDR2 FYNNEI. This CDR3 has 16 amino acids. V was clipped by 6 bases and J by 7 bases; unmatched bases: 8. CDR3 sequence (DNA): TGTGCCAGCAGCCCAACTAGCGGGGGGGCCGGCGGGGAGCTGTTTTTT. Translated, it gives CASSPTSGGAGGELFF.

This sequence joins TRBV19 and TRBJ1-2; weak D call: TRBD1 (6 bases). The CDR3 loop spans 13 amino acids. Germline values: CDR1 LNHDA, CDR2 SQIVND (reference sequence). Trimming took off 7 bases at V and 4 bases at J, with 13 bases between the two ends. DNA for the CDR3: TGTGCCAGTACCCCCCCACAGGGCTATGGCTACACCTTC. Protein sequence: CASTPPQGYGYTF.

CDR3 sequence: CASSAARESNQPQHF. In nucleotides, the CDR3 is TGCGCCAGCAGCGCCGCTCGGGAGAGCAATCAGCCCCAGCATTTT. The V gene is TRBV5-1, the J gene TRBJ1-5; D is uncertain. Germline lookup yields CDR1 SGHRS and CDR2 YFSETQ. The CDR3 consists of 15 residues. V was pared by 4 bases and J by 1 base, with 12 bases between.

V usage is TRBV11-2 and J usage is TRBJ2-5; D is unclear. CDR3 length: 14 residues. V was clipped by 3 bases and J by 1 base, with 9 bases between them. The germline V gene has CDR1 SGHAT and CDR2 FQNNGV. DNA for the CDR3: TGTGCCAGCAGCTTTTCATCCAGCCAAGAGACCCAGTACTTC. Residues: CASSFSSSQETQYF.

The chain uses TRBV4-1 and TRBJ1-2; TRBD1 matches at 8 bases. This CDR3 has 18 residues. Trimming took 1 base from V and 3 from J; bases not matched to a gene: 13. Germline assignment: CDR1 MGHRA and CDR2 YSYEKL. CDR3 DNA sequence: TGCGCCAGCAGCCAAGTTATCAGGAGACAGGGGCAACACTATGGCTACACCTTC. The encoded protein is CASSQVIRRQGQHYGYTF.

The chain couples TRBV6-6 to TRBJ2-1; TRBD1 is a possible D gene (6 bases). Germline V gene sequence: CDR1 MNHNY, CDR2 SVGAGI (reference sequence). Trimming shortened V by 2 bases and J by 8 bases, and 16 bases separated the two germline ends. This CDR3 is 15 amino acids long. In nucleotides, the CDR3 is TGTGCCAGCAGTTACGCGAACAACAGGGCTCATGAGCAGTTCTTC. Translation: CASSYANNRAHEQFF.

The V call is TRBV5-1, the J call TRBJ2-7; 7 positions match TRBD1. Germline-derived CDR1 and CDR2 are SGHRS and YFSETQ. Trimming took 4 bases from V and 2 from J; bases not matched to a gene: 6. The length of the CDR3 is 14 residues. This CDR3 is CASSPDRDPYEQYF. CDR3 DNA: TGCGCCAGCAGCCCCGACAGGGACCCCTACGAGCAGTACTTC.

The V gene is TRBV5-1, the J gene TRBJ1-1; 11 bases match TRBD1. The CDR3 sequence is 16 residues long. V lost 2 bases to trimming and J lost 4 bases; unmatched junction nucleotides: 7. Germline V gives CDR1 SGHRS, CDR2 YFSETQ. The CDR3: CASSFGQGARGTEAFF. CDR3 in DNA: TGCGCCAGCAGCTTCGGACAGGGGGCAAGAGGCACTGAAGCTTTCTTT.

The V gene is TRBV30, the J gene TRBJ1-5; no clear D gene. The ends were cut back, 3 bases at V and 2 bases at J, with 11 bases in the middle. This CDR3 spans 14 amino acids. Per germline, CDR1 GTSNPN and CDR2 SVGIG (reference sequence). The CDR3 reads CAWSPVAGNQPQHF. The CDR3 DNA reads TGTGCCTGGAGCCCAGTGGCCGGCAATCAGCCCCAGCATTTT. Based on the CDR3 plus reference TRBV30 and TRBJ1-5, the full variable domain is SQTIHQWPATLVQPVGSPLSLECTVEGTSNPNLYWYRQAAGRGLQLLFYSVGIGQISSEVPQNLSASRPQDRQFILSSKKLLLSDSGFYLCAWSPVAGNQPQHFGDGTRLSIL.

V gene TRBV5-1 combines with J gene TRBJ1-4, with TRBD1 matching over 7 bases. Germline-derived CDR1 and CDR2 are SGHRS and YFSETQ. This CDR3 spans 16 amino acids. Trimming cost V 0 bases and J 0 bases; bases outside gene matches: 2. The CDR3 reads CASSLGGQPTNEKLFF. In nucleotides, the CDR3 is TGCGCCAGCAGCTTGGGGGGACAGCCAACTAATGAAAAACTGTTTTTT.

This chain uses TRBV11-2 with TRBJ2-2, with TRBD2 matching over 9 bases. Germline V gene sequence: CDR1 SGHAT, CDR2 FQNNGV. This CDR3 contains 15 residues. With V trimmed by 5 bases and J by 3 bases, 4 bases remained unmatched. The CDR3 nucleotides read TGTGCCAGCAGCCGGAGACTAGCGGACACCGGGGAGCTGTTTTTT. Encoded protein: CASSRRLADTGELFF.

The chain links TRBV4-1 to TRBJ2-7; 15 bases line up with TRBD2. The germline gives CDR1 MGHRA, CDR2 YSYEKL. V gave up 4 bases and J gave up 0 bases; unmatched junction bases: 4. The CDR3 contains 17 residues. DNA of the CDR3: TGCGCCAGCAGCCCGGGACTAGCGGGGGGCCCCTCCTACGAGCAGTACTTC. Its translation is CASSPGLAGGPSYEQYF.

The chain couples TRBV4-1 to TRBJ1-1, with 7 bases matching TRBD1. Per germline, CDR1 MGHRA and CDR2 YSYEKL. This CDR3 is built from 12 residues. J lost 6 bases, V lost 6 bases, and 4 bases had no gene match. The CDR3 region is CASSQGDSEAFF. The CDR3 DNA is TGCGCCAGCAGTCAGGGGGACTCTGAAGCTTTCTTT.

This sequence joins TRBV27 and TRBJ1-5, with D possibly matching TRBD1 (5 bases). CDR1 and CDR2 (germline): MNHEY, SMNVEV (reference sequence). With 5 bases removed from V and 2 bases from J, the gap between germline ends came to 22 bases. The CDR3 is 18 amino acids. The CDR3 coding sequence is TGTGCCAGCAGTCCACTTGCCTCCAGGGTAGGGGGCAATCAGCCCCAGCATTTT. It translates to CASSPLASRVGGNQPQHF.

The chain combines TRBV4-2 with TRBJ2-5; D is perhaps TRBD1 (6 bases). Trimming took off 3 bases at V and 4 bases at J, with 18 bases between the two ends. The CDR3 extends over 16 amino acids. The germline CDR1 and CDR2 sequences are LGHNA and YNFKEQ. CDR3 DNA sequence: TGTGCCAGCAGCCACACACCGGGACAAGGGTTAGAGACCCAGTACTTC. The encoded protein is CASSHTPGQGLETQYF.

The rearrangement joins TRBV21-1 to TRBJ2-1; TRBD1 is the table's D call, not checked against the DNA. TRBV21-1 is an annotated pseudogene. CDR3 size: 15 residues. The CDR3 coding sequence is TGTGCCAGTTCCTCCCAGACAGGGGGTTCGAATGAGCAGTTCTTC. Translation gives CASSSQTGGSNEQFF.

This chain connects TRBV29-1 to TRBJ2-7; 10 nucleotides match TRBD1. The junction had 6 bases not matched to a gene; V was cut back by 5 bases and J by 5 bases. The germline gives CDR1 SQVTM, CDR2 ANQGSEA. This CDR3 spans 13 amino acids. Here the CDR3 reads CSVRTGGLNEQYF. The CDR3 bases are TGCAGCGTTCGGACAGGGGGATTGAACGAGCAGTACTTC.

This clone has just a few counts. The chain couples TRBV30 to TRBJ1-2, with 12 bases fitting TRBD1. Per germline, CDR1 GTSNPN and CDR2 SVGIG (reference sequence). V shed 2 bases, J shed 7 bases, and the junction held 14 bases outside the gene matches. This CDR3 comprises 17 residues. The CDR3 spells CAWSLRTPGQGARGYTF. The CDR3 nucleotides read TGTGCCTGGAGTCTCCGGACCCCGGGACAGGGGGCGCGTGGCTACACCTTC.

The V call is TRBV3-1 (or the pseudogene TRBV3-2), the J call TRBJ1-5, with 11 bases that match TRBD1. This CDR3 is built from 16 residues. V dropped 3 bases and J dropped 6; count of bases not matched to a gene: 7. The germline V gene has CDR1 LGHDT and CDR2 YNNKEL (reference sequence). Here the CDR3 reads CASSQTRDRGSQPQHF. The CDR3 bases are TGTGCCAGCAGCCAGACCCGGGACAGGGGGTCTCAGCCCCAGCATTTT.

This clone was counted a few times. This chain links TRBV2 with TRBJ2-7; 9 nucleotides align to TRBD1. Germline CDR1 SNHLY, CDR2 FYNNEI. The CDR3 covers 15 residues. After removal of 5 bases from V and 1 base from J, the junction contained 6 bases not matched to a gene. The CDR3 loop is CASSWTGAGSYEQYF. As DNA, the CDR3 is TGTGCCAGCAGTTGGACAGGGGCCGGTTCCTACGAGCAGTACTTC.

CDR3 coding DNA: TGTGCCAGCAGCCAAAGATCCGGGACAGGAACCCCACCCCTCCACTTT. As protein: CASSQRSGTGTPPLHF. The chain couples TRBV14 to TRBJ1-6; 8 nucleotides agree with TRBD1. This CDR3 contains 16 residues. Germline values: CDR1 SGHDN, CDR2 FVKESK. J lost 11 bases, V lost 2 bases, and 11 bases had no gene match.

The CDR3 region is CASSLQGASEKLFF. The CDR3 DNA is TGTGCCAGCAGCCTGCAGGGGGCAAGCGAAAAACTGTTTTTT. This sequence joins TRBV3-1 (or the pseudogene TRBV3-2) and TRBJ1-4, with 8 positions matching TRBD1. The CDR3 runs 14 residues. CDR1 and CDR2 (germline): LGHDT, YNNKEL (reference sequence). V gave up 4 bases and J gave up 8 bases; unmatched junction bases: 6.

The chain joins TRBV19 to TRBJ1-4; TRBD1 might be the D (5 bases). The CDR3 covers 15 residues. CDR1 is LNHDA and CDR2 is SQIVND in the germline V gene (reference sequence). With 1 base removed from V and 2 bases from J, the gap between germline ends came to 8 bases. The CDR3 here is CASSIVKGTNEKLFF. The CDR3 DNA is TGTGCCAGTAGTATAGTTAAGGGGACTAATGAAAAACTGTTTTTT. The whole variable domain, filled in from reference TRBV19 and TRBJ1-4, reads DGGITQSPKYLFRKEGQNVTLSCEQNLNHDAMYWYRQDPGQGLRLIYYSQIVNDFQKGDIAEGYSVSREKKESFPLTVTSAQKNPTAFYLCASSIVKGTNEKLFFGSGTQLSVL.

This chain joins TRBV15 and TRBJ1-4, with D perhaps matching TRBD1 (5 bases). The CDR3 length is 14 residues. CDR1 and CDR2 (germline): LNHNV, YYDKDF (reference sequence). The V gene lost 1 base and the J gene lost 7 bases, with 10 bases spanning the gap. As DNA, the CDR3 is TGTGCCACCAGCAGAGGGGGGGATGGTGAAAAACTGTTTTTT. Its translation is CATSRGGDGEKLFF.

V usage is TRBV28 and J usage is TRBJ1-3; 8 nucleotides match TRBD1. The CDR3 contains 16 residues. In germline, CDR1 is MDHEN, CDR2 SYDVKM. The J segment lost 0 bases and the V segment lost 6 bases, leaving 7 bases of the junction unmatched. The CDR3 DNA sequence: TGTGCCAGCAGGCTACAGGGGGGGTTCTCTGGAAACACCATATATTTT. Amino acids: CASRLQGGFSGNTIYF. The entire variable domain, with the rest obtained from reference TRBV28 and TRBJ1-3, is as follows: DVKVTQSSRYLVKRTGEKVFLECVQDMDHENMFWYRQDPGLGLRLIYFSYDVKMKEKGDIPEGYSVSREKKERFSLILESASTNQTSMYLCASRLQGGFSGNTIYFGEGSWLTVV.

This sequence joins TRBV7-8 and TRBJ2-7; D not certain. V was trimmed by 1 base and J by 3 bases, leaving 19 bases between them. Germline V gives CDR1 SGHVS, CDR2 FQNEAQ. This CDR3 is 17 amino acids long. The CDR3 here is CASSLDFGFQIFYEQYF. In DNA, the CDR3 is TGTGCCAGCAGCTTAGATTTCGGGTTCCAGATCTTCTACGAGCAGTACTTC.